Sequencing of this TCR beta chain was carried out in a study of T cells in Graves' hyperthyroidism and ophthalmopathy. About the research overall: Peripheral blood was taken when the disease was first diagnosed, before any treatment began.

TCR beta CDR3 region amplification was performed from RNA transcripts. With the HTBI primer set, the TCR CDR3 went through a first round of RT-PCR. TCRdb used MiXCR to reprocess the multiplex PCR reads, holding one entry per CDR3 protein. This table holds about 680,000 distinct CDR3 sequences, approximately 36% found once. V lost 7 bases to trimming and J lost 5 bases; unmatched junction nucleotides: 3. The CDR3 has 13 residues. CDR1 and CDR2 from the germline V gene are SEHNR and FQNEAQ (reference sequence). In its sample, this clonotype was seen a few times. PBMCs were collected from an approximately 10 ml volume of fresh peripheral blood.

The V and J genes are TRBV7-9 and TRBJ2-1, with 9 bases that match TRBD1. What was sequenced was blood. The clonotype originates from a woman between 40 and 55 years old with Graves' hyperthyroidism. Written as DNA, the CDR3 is TGTGCCAGCATAGGGACAGGGCACAATGAGCAGTTCTTC. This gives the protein CASIGTGHNEQFF.